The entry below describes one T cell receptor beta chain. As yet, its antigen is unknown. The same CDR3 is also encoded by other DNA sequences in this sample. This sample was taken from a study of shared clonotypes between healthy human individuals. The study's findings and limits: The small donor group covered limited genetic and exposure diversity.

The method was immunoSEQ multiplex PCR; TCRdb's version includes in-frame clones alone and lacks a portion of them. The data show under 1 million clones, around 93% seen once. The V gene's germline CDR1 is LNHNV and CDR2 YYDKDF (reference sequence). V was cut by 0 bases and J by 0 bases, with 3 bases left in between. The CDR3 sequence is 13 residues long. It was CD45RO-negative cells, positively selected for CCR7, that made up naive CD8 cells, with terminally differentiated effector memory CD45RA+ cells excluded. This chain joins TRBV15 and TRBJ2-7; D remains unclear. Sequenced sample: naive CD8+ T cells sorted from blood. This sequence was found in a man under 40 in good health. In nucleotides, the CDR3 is TGTGCCACCAGCAGAGATCTCTCCTACGAGCAGTACTTC. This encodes CATSRDLSYEQYF.